In this sample, the clone carrying this T cell receptor beta chain turned up a few times. Its antigen is undetermined. This specimen belongs to a study of T-cell memory formation after mild COVID-19. As for the study in general: Clusters of TCRs were largely donor specific. Study-level results: Day 15 to 85 contracting clones showed balanced CD4/CD8; later expanders leaned CD4+. That cross-reactive memory joined was suggested by some responding clones appearing in pre-infection memory. Largely, contracting CD4+ clones fell within CM and EM, and contracting CD8+ clones within EMRA.

TCRdb reprocessed the 5' RACE reads with MiXCR, giving one entry per CDR3 protein. The sample carries around 250,000 distinct CDR3 sequences, 15% to 20% recorded once. This clonotype was sampled from a man in his late teens or twenties who had mild COVID-19 (a few samples of this study predate the infection). Cell type and time point are not known. The sample consisted of PBMCs or a T cell subset sorted from them (not recorded which).

The CDR3 region is CASTYRRAYTDTQYF. Here the CDR3 DNA reads TGTGCCAGCACCTACAGAAGGGCCTACACGGATACGCAGTATTTT. This rearrangement joins TRBV7-2 to TRBJ2-3; D unclear. Per the germline V gene, CDR1 is SGHTA and CDR2 is FQGNSA. Trimming pared 7 bases from V and 6 bases from J, leaving 20 bases between. The CDR3 is 15 amino acids. Full variable domain (missing parts from reference TRBV7-2 and TRBJ2-3): GAGVSQSPSNKVTEKGKDVELRCDPISGHTALYWYRQSLGQGLEFLIYFQGNSAPDKSGLPSDRFSAERTGGSVSTLTIQRTQQEDSAVYLCASTYRRAYTDTQYFGPGTRLTVL.